The 21 T cell receptor beta chains presented below share a single source sample, sequenced in a study of graft-versus-host responses after intestinal transplantation. TCRdb's table, derived via immunoSEQ multiplex PCR, lists solely in-frame clones and lacks some. The repertoire holds tens of thousands of clones, with about 90% as singletons. The sample was PBMCs, taken 314 days after intestinal transplant. The receptors here all came from a human patient who received an intestinal transplant, so some T cells may come from the graft donor.

This clone was seen only a few times. This chain joins TRBV2 and TRBJ1-1; D gene unclear. V was cut by 1 base and J by 1 base, with 7 bases left in between. This CDR3 is built from 14 residues. Germline-derived CDR1 and CDR2 are SNHLY and FYNNEI. CDR3 DNA: TGTGCCAGCAGTGAAGATAGTAAGAACACTGAAGCTTTCTTT. The encoded protein is CASSEDSKNTEAFF.

The rearrangement links TRBV7-9 to TRBJ2-2; D remains ambiguous. Germline V gene sequence: CDR1 SEHNR, CDR2 FQNEAQ (reference sequence). This CDR3 spans 15 amino acids. V dropped 3 bases and J dropped 1 base, with 9 bases sitting between them. CDR3 in amino acids: CASSFGALNTGELFF. The CDR3 DNA sequence: TGTGCCAGCAGCTTTGGCGCACTGAACACCGGGGAGCTGTTTTTT. The variable domain in full, completed from reference TRBV7-9 and TRBJ2-2, reads DTGVSQNPRHKITKRGQNVTFRCDPISEHNRLYWYRQTLGQGPEFLTYFQNEAQLEKSRLLSDRFSAERPKGSFSTLEIQRTEQGDSAMYLCASSFGALNTGELFFGEGSRLTVL.

The J gene is TRBJ1-2, the V gene TRBV11-3, with TRBD1 as a possible D gene (5 bases). The CDR3 loop spans 12 amino acids. CDR1 and CDR2 (germline): SGHNT, YENEEA. V was pared by 5 bases and J by 2 bases, with 6 bases between. CDR3 in DNA: TGTGCCAGCAGCCGGGACAACTATGGCTACACCTTC. It translates to CASSRDNYGYTF.

J is TRBJ1-3 and V is TRBV5-6; a possible D gene is TRBD1 (5 bases). In germline, CDR1 is SGHDT, CDR2 YYEEEE. The CDR3 is 15 amino acids. The V and J ends lost 1 base and 2 bases respectively, with 10 bases between them. For the CDR3, the DNA is TGTGCCAGCAGCTTGCGGGTGGGGCCTGGAAACACCATATATTTT. Protein sequence: CASSLRVGPGNTIYF.

The J gene is TRBJ1-4, the V gene TRBV2, with D perhaps matching TRBD1 (5 bases). V shed 8 bases and J shed 12 bases, with 16 bases lying between them. This CDR3 contains 12 residues. Per germline, CDR1 SNHLY and CDR2 FYNNEI. Here the CDR3 reads CASGGDLTELFF. The CDR3 DNA reads TGTGCCAGCGGGGGAGACTTGACAGAACTGTTTTTT. Using reference TRBV2 and TRBJ1-4 for the parts outside the CDR3, the full variable domain is EPEVTQTPSHQVTQMGQEVILRCVPISNHLYFYWYRQILGQKVEFLVSFYNNEISEKSEIFDDQFSVERPDGSNFTLKIRSTKLEDSAMYFCASGGDLTELFFGSGTQLSVL.

V and J are TRBV4-1 and TRBJ1-5; possible D gene TRBD1, 5 bases. The germline V gene has CDR1 MGHRA and CDR2 YSYEKL. The V and J ends lost 2 bases and 0 bases respectively, with 11 bases between them. The CDR3 contains 16 residues. CDR3 DNA: TGCGCCAGCAGCCAAACGTCGACAGTTAGCAATCAGCCCCAGCATTTT. The encoded protein is CASSQTSTVSNQPQHF.

The J gene is TRBJ2-2, the V gene TRBV6-6, with TRBD1 matching over 8 bases. Germline CDR1 MNHNY, CDR2 SVGAGI (reference sequence). The CDR3 has 15 residues. Trimming at V came to 6 bases and at J to 3 bases, leaving 6 bases not matched to a gene. The CDR3 reads CASSHQGADTGELFF. In DNA form, the CDR3 reads TGTGCCAGCAGCCATCAGGGGGCCGACACCGGGGAGCTGTTTTTT.

The chain employs TRBV7-6 and TRBJ1-6; D call uncertain. Germline V CDR1 and CDR2: SGHVS, FNYEAQ. V gave up 3 bases and J gave up 4 bases, with 7 bases separating them. This CDR3 contains 14 residues. CDR3 nucleotides: TGTGCCAGCAGCTTCAGGACGTATAATTCACCCCTCCACTTT. Protein sequence: CASSFRTYNSPLHF.

The V gene is TRBV18, the J gene TRBJ1-2; D unclear. CDR1 is KGHSH and CDR2 is LQKENI in the germline V gene. CDR3 length: 17 amino acids. V shed 4 bases and J shed 4 bases, with 22 bases lying between them. Written as DNA, the CDR3 is TGTGCCAGCTCACGGAGTACGGGCCGCGAGAGGCTCTATGGCTACACCTTC. Protein: CASSRSTGRERLYGYTF.

This chain links TRBV5-1 with TRBJ2-7; D is undetermined. V shed 0 bases and J shed 3 bases, with 10 bases lying between them. CDR1 and CDR2 from the germline V gene are SGHRS and YFSETQ. CDR3 length: 14 residues. The CDR3 spells CASSLAGQIYEQYF. CDR3 in DNA: TGCGCCAGCAGCTTGGCCGGGCAGATCTACGAGCAGTACTTC.

The rearrangement links TRBV11-2 to TRBJ1-6, with D tentatively TRBD1 (6 bases). The CDR3 has 17 residues. Trimming took off 2 bases at V and 0 bases at J, with 11 bases between the two ends. CDR1 and CDR2 (germline): SGHAT, FQNNGV. CDR3 bases: TGTGCCAGCAGCTTACCTACAGGGAGCTCCTATAATTCACCCCTCCACTTT. Residues: CASSLPTGSSYNSPLHF.

The chain carries TRBV5-1 and TRBJ2-3; D may be TRBD2 (6 bases). From germline, CDR1 is SGHRS and CDR2 YFSETQ. The ends were cut back, 4 bases at V and 3 bases at J, with 15 bases in the middle. The CDR3 covers 15 residues. CDR3 DNA: TGCGCCAGCAGCCGGGCAGGGCGGGGTACAGATACGCAGTATTTT. Encoded protein: CASSRAGRGTDTQYF. The entire variable domain, with the rest obtained from reference TRBV5-1 and TRBJ2-3, is as follows: KAGVTQTPRYLIKTRGQQVTLSCSPISGHRSVSWYQQTPGQGLQFLFEYFSETQRNKGNFPGRFSGRQFSNSRSEMNVSTLELGDSALYLCASSRAGRGTDTQYFGPGTRLTVL.

The rearrangement uses TRBV13 and TRBJ2-1, with a possible D match to TRBD2 (6 bases). Germline V gene sequence: CDR1 PRHDT, CDR2 FYEKMQ (reference sequence). With 3 bases removed from V and 7 bases from J, the gap between germline ends came to 13 bases. The CDR3 is made up of 14 amino acids. In DNA, the CDR3 is TGTGCCAGCAGCTTCGGGGGAGGATGGAATGAGCAGTTCTTC. Translating gives CASSFGGGWNEQFF.

This clone occurred a few times. The V call is TRBV7-9, the J call TRBJ1-4; no definite D call. This CDR3 has 11 amino acids. V was clipped by 5 bases and J by 8 bases, with 6 bases between them. CDR1 and CDR2 from the germline V gene are SEHNR and FQNEAQ (reference sequence). The DNA for the CDR3 is TGTGCCAGCAGCCAGGAAGAAAAACTGTTTTTT. Amino acid sequence: CASSQEEKLFF.

The rearrangement links TRBV9 to TRBJ1-2; D remains unclear. This CDR3 spans 15 amino acids. V was shortened by 2 bases and J by 5 bases, with 16 bases between the two germline ends. Germline V CDR1 and CDR2: SGDLS, YYNGEE. The CDR3 DNA is TGTGCCAGCAGCGTCGGCTCGGCCGTCGGTTATGGCTACACCTTC. This encodes CASSVGSAVGYGYTF. The entire variable domain, with the rest obtained from reference TRBV9 and TRBJ1-2, is as follows: DSGVTQTPKHLITATGQRVTLRCSPRSGDLSVYWYQQSLDQGLQFLIQYYNGEERAKGNILERFSAQQFPDLHSELNLSSLELGDSALYFCASSVGSAVGYGYTFGSGTRLTVV.

The chain joins TRBV7-9 to TRBJ2-7; 7 nucleotides match TRBD1. With V trimmed by 1 base and J by 0 bases, 6 bases remained unmatched. CDR1 is SEHNR, CDR2 FQNEAQ, per germline (reference sequence). This CDR3 comprises 16 residues. CDR3 in amino acids: CASSLEAQGPSYEQYF. The CDR3 DNA is TGTGCCAGCAGCTTAGAAGCACAGGGGCCCTCCTACGAGCAGTACTTC.

V usage is TRBV6-5 and J usage is TRBJ2-7; D perhaps matches TRBD2 (6 bases). The germline V and J ends were trimmed by 5 bases and 13 bases, with 21 bases remaining between them. Germline V gives CDR1 MNHEY, CDR2 SVGAGI. The CDR3 runs to 13 residues. CDR3: CASSQNRGSTFYF. DNA for the CDR3: TGTGCCAGCAGTCAAAATCGGGGGTCCACCTTCTACTTC.

This chain connects TRBV4-1 to TRBJ2-5, with 9 bases identical to TRBD1. The CDR3 loop spans 15 amino acids. V dropped 0 bases and J dropped 1; count of bases not matched to a gene: 0. Germline CDR1 MGHRA, CDR2 YSYEKL. The CDR3 spells CASSQEGQGQETQYF. The CDR3 coding sequence is TGCGCCAGCAGCCAAGAGGGACAGGGCCAAGAGACCCAGTACTTC.

The table lists this clone with a few counts. The chain carries TRBV29-1 and TRBJ2-7; maybe TRBD2 (6 bases). The germline V gene has CDR1 SQVTM and CDR2 ANQGSEA. V lost 4 bases and J lost 4, with 11 bases in between. The CDR3 is 12 amino acids. The CDR3 DNA reads as TGCAGCGTTGGGGCAGGGAGGTACGAGCAGTACTTC. This gives the protein CSVGAGRYEQYF.

This chain uses TRBV29-1 with TRBJ2-3; no firm D call. Germline CDR1 SQVTM, CDR2 ANQGSEA. With 6 bases removed from V and 0 bases from J, the gap between germline ends came to 7 bases. The CDR3 spans 12 residues. CDR3 protein: CSVRISTDTQYF. DNA for the CDR3: TGCAGCGTCCGAATAAGCACAGATACGCAGTATTTT.

The DNA of the CDR3 is TGTGCCAGCAGTGAAGAAACCTCGAGAGAGACCCAGTACTTC. Encoded protein: CASSEETSRETQYF. The J gene is TRBJ2-5, the V gene TRBV2; D is uncertain. The CDR3 sequence is 14 residues long. V was cut by 1 base and J by 4 bases, with 10 bases left in between. CDR1 and CDR2 (germline): SNHLY, FYNNEI.